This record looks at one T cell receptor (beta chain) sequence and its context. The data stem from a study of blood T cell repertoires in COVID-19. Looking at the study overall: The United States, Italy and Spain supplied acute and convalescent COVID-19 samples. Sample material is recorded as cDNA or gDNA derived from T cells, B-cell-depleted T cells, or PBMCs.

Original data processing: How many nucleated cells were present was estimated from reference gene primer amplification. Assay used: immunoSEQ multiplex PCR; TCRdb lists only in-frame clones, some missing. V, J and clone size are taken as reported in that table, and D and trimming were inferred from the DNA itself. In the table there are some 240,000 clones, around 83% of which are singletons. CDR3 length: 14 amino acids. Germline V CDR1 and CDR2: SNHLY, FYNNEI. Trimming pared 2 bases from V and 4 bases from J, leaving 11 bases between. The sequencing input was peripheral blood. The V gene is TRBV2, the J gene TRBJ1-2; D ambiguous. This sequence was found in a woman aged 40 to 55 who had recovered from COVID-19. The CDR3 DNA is TGTGCCAGCAGTGAAAACATGGAGGCCTATGGCTACACCTTC. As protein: CASSENMEAYGYTF. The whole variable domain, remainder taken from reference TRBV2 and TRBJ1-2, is EPEVTQTPSHQVTQMGQEVILRCVPISNHLYFYWYRQILGQKVEFLVSFYNNEISEKSEIFDDQFSVERPDGSNFTLKIRSTKLEDSAMYFCASSENMEAYGYTFGSGTRLTVV.